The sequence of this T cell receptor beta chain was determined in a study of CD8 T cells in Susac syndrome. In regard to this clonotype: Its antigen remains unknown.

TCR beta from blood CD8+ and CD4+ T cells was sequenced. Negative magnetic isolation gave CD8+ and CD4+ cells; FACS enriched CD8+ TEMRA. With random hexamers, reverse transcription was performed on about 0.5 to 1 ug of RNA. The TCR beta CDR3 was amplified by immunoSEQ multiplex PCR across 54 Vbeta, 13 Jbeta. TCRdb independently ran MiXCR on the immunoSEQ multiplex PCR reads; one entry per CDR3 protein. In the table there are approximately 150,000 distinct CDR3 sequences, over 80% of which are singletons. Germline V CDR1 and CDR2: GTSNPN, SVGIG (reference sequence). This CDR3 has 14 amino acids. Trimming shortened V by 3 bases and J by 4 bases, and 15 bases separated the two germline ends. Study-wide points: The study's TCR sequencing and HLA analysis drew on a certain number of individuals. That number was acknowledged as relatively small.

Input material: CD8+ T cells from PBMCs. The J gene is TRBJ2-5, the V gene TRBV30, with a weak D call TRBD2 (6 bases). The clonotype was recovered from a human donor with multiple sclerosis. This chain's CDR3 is CAWSLPGTPETQYF. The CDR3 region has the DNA TGTGCCTGGAGCCTACCGGGGACTCCAGAGACCCAGTACTTC.